This passage covers 20 T cell receptor beta chains from one sample sequenced in a study of T cell changes during pregnancy in multiple sclerosis. Method: immunoSEQ multiplex PCR; TCRdb's copy keeps in-frame clones and lacks some. Here the sample spans around 50,000 clones, around 90% being singletons. The input for sequencing was peripheral blood, taken in the first trimester of pregnancy. Every receptor here comes from a female donor with multiple sclerosis, enrolled in a pregnancy study.

This chain connects TRBV19 to TRBJ1-4; D perhaps matches TRBD1 (5 bases). CDR3 size: 15 residues. Trimming shortened V by 1 base and J by 10 bases, and 16 bases separated the two germline ends. Germline V gene lookup returns CDR1 LNHDA and CDR2 SQIVND (reference sequence). CDR3 sequence: CASSIGDSKTGKLFF. The CDR3 DNA is TGTGCCAGTAGTATAGGAGACAGTAAGACCGGAAAACTGTTTTTT.

The chain employs TRBV29-1 and TRBJ1-1, with 8 bases matching TRBD1. Germline V gene sequence: CDR1 SQVTM, CDR2 ANQGSEA. The CDR3 is 14 amino acids. Trimming at V came to 5 bases and at J to 1 base, leaving 6 bases not matched to a gene. The CDR3 region has the DNA TGCAGCGTTAAGGACAGGGCGGCGAACACTGAAGCTTTCTTT. The encoded protein is CSVKDRAANTEAFF.

V is TRBV30 and J is TRBJ1-6; no clear D. Germline-derived CDR1 and CDR2 are GTSNPN and SVGIG (reference sequence). CDR3 length: 15 residues. The V gene lost 5 bases and the J gene lost 6 bases, with 17 bases spanning the gap. The CDR3 reads CAWGVHTVANSPLHF. The CDR3 coding sequence is TGTGCCTGGGGAGTTCACACGGTCGCTAATTCACCCCTCCACTTT.

The V and J genes are TRBV7-6 and TRBJ2-1; possibly TRBD2 for D (6 bases). Germline V gene lookup returns CDR1 SGHVS and CDR2 FNYEAQ. Trimming removed 6 bases at V and 12 bases at J, with 15 bases between. The CDR3 loop spans 12 amino acids. The CDR3 DNA reads TGTGCCAGCAGTCTACCAGGACTACCGCAGTTCTTC. Translated: CASSLPGLPQFF.

The rearrangement links TRBV30 to TRBJ2-4; D gene ambiguous. The CDR3 loop spans 13 amino acids. V lost 2 bases to trimming and J lost 0 bases, with 5 bases between them. Germline loops: CDR1 GTSNPN, CDR2 SVGIG (reference sequence). As DNA, the CDR3 is TGTGCCTGGAGTTCGTTAGCCAAAAACATTCAGTACTTC. Translating it yields CAWSSLAKNIQYF.

This chain links TRBV5-1 with TRBJ2-5, with 11 bases identical to TRBD2. This CDR3 is 17 amino acids long. Germline loops: CDR1 SGHRS, CDR2 YFSETQ. Trimming at V came to 0 bases and at J to 5 bases, leaving 9 bases not matched to a gene. The CDR3 nucleotides are TGCGCCAGCAGCTTGGAGAGTAGCGGGGGGGGTATGGAGACCCAGTACTTC. Translated: CASSLESSGGGMETQYF.

V is TRBV5-6 and J is TRBJ2-7; 7 bases align to TRBD1. V gave up 5 bases and J gave up 0 bases; unmatched junction bases: 14. This CDR3 has 17 residues. Germline V CDR1 and CDR2: SGHDT, YYEEEE. CDR3 amino acids: CASRNANDRASSYEQYF. DNA for the CDR3: TGTGCCAGCAGGAACGCAAACGACAGGGCCAGCTCCTACGAGCAGTACTTC. Together with reference TRBV5-6 and TRBJ2-7, the CDR3 gives the full variable domain: DAGVTQSPTHLIKTRGQQVTLRCSPKSGHDTVSWYQQALGQGPQFIFQYYEEEERQRGNFPDRFSGHQFPNYSSELNVNALLLGDSALYLCASRNANDRASSYEQYFGPGTRLTVT.

The chain links TRBV27 to TRBJ1-5; no clear D. Germline CDR1 reads MNHEY; CDR2 reads SMNVEV (reference sequence). The CDR3 has 12 residues. V was pared by 5 bases and J by 3 bases, with 5 bases between. In DNA form, the CDR3 reads TGTGCCAGCAGTCCCCTCAATCAGCCCCAGCATTTT. As protein: CASSPLNQPQHF.

The J gene is TRBJ1-6, the V gene TRBV23-1; D gene unclear. TRBV23-1 qualifies as an ORF whose function is uncertain. With 3 bases removed from V and 7 bases from J, the gap between germline ends came to 16 bases. This CDR3 region has 16 residues. CDR3 coding DNA: TGCGCCAGCAGTCACCCCCCCCCGAGGGAGAATTCACCCCTCCACTTT. Amino acids: CASSHPPPRENSPLHF.

The J gene is TRBJ2-5, the V gene TRBV5-1; 9 bases line up with TRBD1. Unmatched junction bases numbered 16, after V lost 3 bases and J lost 4 bases. Germline loops: CDR1 SGHRS, CDR2 YFSETQ. The CDR3 loop spans 18 amino acids. In nucleotides, the CDR3 is TGCGCCAGCAGCTCGTACACCGGGAACAGGGGGCGGGCAGAGACCCAGTACTTC. Protein sequence: CASSSYTGNRGRAETQYF.

The chain employs TRBV4-2 and TRBJ1-6, with 7 bases aligning to TRBD1. J lost 6 bases, V lost 4 bases, and 12 bases had no gene match. The CDR3 is 17 amino acids. Germline V CDR1 and CDR2: LGHNA, YNFKEQ. CDR3 in DNA: TGTGCCAGCAGCCCCGGGACAGTTTTTCGGCCTAATTCACCCCTCCACTTT. As protein: CASSPGTVFRPNSPLHF.

This clone was seen a single time. The chain employs TRBV4-3 and TRBJ2-1; D remains unclear. Between the trimmed V and J ends, which lost 4 bases and 0 bases, there was a span of 13 bases. Germline V gives CDR1 LGHNA, CDR2 YSLEER. The CDR3 is 16 residues long. The CDR3 here is CASSRARSFSYNEQFF. CDR3 nucleotides: TGCGCCAGCAGCCGAGCTAGGAGTTTCTCCTACAATGAGCAGTTCTTC.

V gene TRBV6-5 combines with J gene TRBJ2-7; no clear D gene. The CDR3 consists of 14 residues. Trimming stripped 3 bases from V and 3 bases from J, with 12 bases between. Germline CDR1 reads MNHEY; CDR2 reads SVGAGI. This CDR3 is CASSYRGILYEQYF. DNA of the CDR3: TGTGCCAGCAGTTATCGAGGTATCCTCTACGAGCAGTACTTC.

V usage is TRBV4-1 and J usage is TRBJ2-2; 8 bases map to TRBD2. The length of the CDR3 is 17 residues. Germline trimming cut 4 bases from V and 7 bases from J; bases unmatched to any gene: 14. The germline gives CDR1 MGHRA, CDR2 YSYEKL. CDR3 in amino acids: CASSLPPTSGGGGELFF. CDR3 nucleotide sequence: TGCGCCAGCAGCCTCCCCCCCACAAGCGGGGGCGGCGGGGAGCTGTTTTTT.

V usage is TRBV5-1 and J usage is TRBJ2-1; 15 bases align to TRBD2. The CDR3 covers 21 residues. V was clipped by 8 bases and J by 0 bases; unmatched bases: 18. CDR1 SGHRS and CDR2 YFSETQ come from the germline V gene. The CDR3 coding sequence is TGCGCCAGTTTTCCGGGACTAGCGGGGGGAACCGGTTTCAGCTCCTACAATGAGCAGTTCTTC. It translates to CASFPGLAGGTGFSSYNEQFF.

The chain links TRBV7-2 to TRBJ1-6; D call uncertain. CDR1 and CDR2 (germline): SGHTA, FQGNSA. The length of the CDR3 is 16 residues. The V end was cut by 1 base, the J end by 9 bases, with 16 bases between. The CDR3 reads CASSLGMERGVSPLHF. The CDR3 DNA follows: TGTGCCAGCAGCTTAGGGATGGAAAGAGGAGTTTCACCCCTCCACTTT.

The V and J genes are TRBV11-2 and TRBJ2-7; D uncertain. The germline V gene has CDR1 SGHAT and CDR2 FQNNGV. The CDR3 runs 14 residues. Trimming removed 3 bases at V and 2 bases at J, with 11 bases between. CDR3 nucleotide sequence: TGTGCCAGCAGCTTTGAGTTACCGGCCTACGAGCAGTACTTC. Protein sequence: CASSFELPAYEQYF.

The genes are TRBV7-3 and TRBJ2-3; TRBD1 is a possible D gene (5 bases). The CDR3 is 15 amino acids. Trimming removed 3 bases from V and 2 bases from J, with 12 bases in between. Germline CDR1 SGHTA, CDR2 FQGTGA. CDR3 in amino acids: CASSFRDRDTDTQYF. DNA for the CDR3: TGTGCCAGCAGCTTCCGAGACAGAGACACAGATACGCAGTATTTT.

The chain employs TRBV4-2 and TRBJ2-3, with 8 bases identical to TRBD2. CDR1 and CDR2 (germline): LGHNA, YNFKEQ. J was trimmed by 3 bases and V by 0 bases; bases with no gene match: 11. The CDR3 has 18 residues. CDR3 residues: CASSQEGPAGGQTDTQYF. CDR3 DNA: TGTGCCAGCAGCCAAGAAGGGCCGGCGGGGGGCCAAACAGATACGCAGTATTTT.

V is TRBV18 and J is TRBJ1-1; 7 positions match TRBD1. J was trimmed by 0 bases and V by 1 base; bases with no gene match: 5. The CDR3 runs to 16 residues. Per germline, CDR1 KGHSH and CDR2 LQKENI. The CDR3 loop is CASSPQWGQMNTEAFF. The CDR3 DNA sequence: TGTGCCAGCTCACCACAATGGGGACAGATGAACACTGAAGCTTTCTTT.